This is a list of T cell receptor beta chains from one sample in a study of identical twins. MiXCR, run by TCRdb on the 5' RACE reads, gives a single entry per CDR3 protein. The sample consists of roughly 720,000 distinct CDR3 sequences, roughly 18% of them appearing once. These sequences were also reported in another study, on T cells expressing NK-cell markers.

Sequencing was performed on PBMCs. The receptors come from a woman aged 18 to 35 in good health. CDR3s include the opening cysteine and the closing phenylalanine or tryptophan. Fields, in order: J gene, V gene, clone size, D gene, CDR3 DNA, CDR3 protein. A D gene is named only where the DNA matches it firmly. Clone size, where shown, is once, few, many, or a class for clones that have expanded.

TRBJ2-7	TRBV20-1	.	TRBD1	TGCTGTGCTAGTACCACTCCCCGGGGACAGGGTAAATTCGGGCAGTACTTC	CCASTTPRGQGKFGQYF
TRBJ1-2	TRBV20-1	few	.	TGCAGTGCCCACCACGGATATGGCTACACCTTC	CSAHHGYGYTF
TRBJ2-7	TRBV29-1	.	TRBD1	TGCAGCGTAGCCCCCGGGACAGGCACCTACGAGCAGTACTTC	CSVAPGTGTYEQYF
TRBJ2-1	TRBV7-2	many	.	TGTGCCAGCGGGTCGCGGGCCACCAATGAGCAGTTCTTC	CASGSRATNEQFF
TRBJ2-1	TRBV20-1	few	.	TGCAGTGCTAGTGTCAGACTATGGAGCTCCTACAATGAGCAGTTCTTC	CSASVRLWSSYNEQFF
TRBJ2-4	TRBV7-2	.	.	TGTGCCAGCAGCCCTGGGCGGGACTTAGCCAAAAACATTCAGTACTTC	CASSPGRDLAKNIQYF
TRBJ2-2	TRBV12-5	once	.	TGTGCTAGTGGTCCCTTAGAGACGAACACCGGGGAGCTGTTTTTT	CASGPLETNTGELFF
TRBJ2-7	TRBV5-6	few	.	TGTGCCAGCAGCTCCCTTTCCACCTACGAGCAGTACTTC	CASSSLSTYEQYF
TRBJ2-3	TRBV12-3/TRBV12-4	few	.	TGTGCCACGGAAAGGCGTCGAAGCACAGATACGCAGTATTTT	CATERRRSTDTQYF
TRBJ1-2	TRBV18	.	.	TGTGCCAGCTCACCAAGGGGCTTATGGGGCTACACCTTC	CASSPRGLWGYTF